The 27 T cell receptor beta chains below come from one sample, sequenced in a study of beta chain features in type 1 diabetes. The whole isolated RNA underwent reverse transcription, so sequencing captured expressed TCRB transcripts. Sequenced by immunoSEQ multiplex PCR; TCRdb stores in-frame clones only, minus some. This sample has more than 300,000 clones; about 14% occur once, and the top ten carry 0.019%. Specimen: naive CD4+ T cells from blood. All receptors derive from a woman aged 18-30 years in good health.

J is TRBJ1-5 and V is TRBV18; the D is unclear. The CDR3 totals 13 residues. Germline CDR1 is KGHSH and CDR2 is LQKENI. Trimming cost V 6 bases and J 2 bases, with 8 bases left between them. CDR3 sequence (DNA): TGTGCCAGCTCCCTCCAGGGCAATCAGCCCCAGCATTTT. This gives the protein CASSLQGNQPQHF.

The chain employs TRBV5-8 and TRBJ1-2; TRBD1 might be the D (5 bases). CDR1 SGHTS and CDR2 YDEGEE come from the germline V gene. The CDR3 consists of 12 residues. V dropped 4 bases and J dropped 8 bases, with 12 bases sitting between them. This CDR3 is CASSKDTIGYTF. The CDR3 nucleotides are TGTGCCAGCAGCAAGGACACTATCGGCTACACCTTC.

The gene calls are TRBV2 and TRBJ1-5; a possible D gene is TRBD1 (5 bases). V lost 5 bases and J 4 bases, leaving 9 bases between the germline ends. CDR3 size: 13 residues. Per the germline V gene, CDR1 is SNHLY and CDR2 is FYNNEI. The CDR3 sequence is CASSSNRNQPQHF. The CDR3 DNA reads TGTGCCAGCAGTTCCAACAGGAATCAGCCCCAGCATTTT.

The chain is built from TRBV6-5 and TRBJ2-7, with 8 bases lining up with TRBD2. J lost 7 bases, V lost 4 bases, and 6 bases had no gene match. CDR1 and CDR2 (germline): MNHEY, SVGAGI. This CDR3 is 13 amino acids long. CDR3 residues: CASSLREVKEQYF. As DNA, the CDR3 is TGTGCCAGCAGTTTGCGGGAGGTCAAGGAGCAGTACTTC.

The CDR3 bases are TGTGCCAGCAGCCCGGAGGGCGCGTCCCATGAGCAGTTCTTC. It specifies CASSPEGASHEQFF. The gene calls are TRBV7-3 and TRBJ2-1, with D perhaps TRBD2 (6 bases). The CDR3 runs to 14 residues. Per the germline V gene, CDR1 is SGHTA and CDR2 is FQGTGA. Trimming shortened V by 5 bases and J by 8 bases, and 16 bases separated the two germline ends.

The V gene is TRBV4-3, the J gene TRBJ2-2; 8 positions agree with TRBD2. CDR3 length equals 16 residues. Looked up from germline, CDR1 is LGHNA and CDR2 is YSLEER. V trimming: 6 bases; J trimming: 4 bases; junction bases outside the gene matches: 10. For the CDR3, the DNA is TGCGCCAGCAGGTCGGAGATAGCGGGATTCACCGGGGAGCTGTTTTTT. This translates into CASRSEIAGFTGELFF.

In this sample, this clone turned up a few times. The CDR3 is CASSHTGTGLANEQFF. In DNA form, the CDR3 reads TGCGCCAGCAGCCATACCGGGACAGGGCTTGCCAATGAGCAGTTCTTC. The chain carries TRBV4-1 and TRBJ2-1; 9 bases agree with TRBD1. After removal of 3 bases from V and 6 bases from J, the junction contained 9 bases not matched to a gene. The CDR3 spans 16 residues. The germline V gene encodes CDR1 MGHRA and CDR2 YSYEKL.

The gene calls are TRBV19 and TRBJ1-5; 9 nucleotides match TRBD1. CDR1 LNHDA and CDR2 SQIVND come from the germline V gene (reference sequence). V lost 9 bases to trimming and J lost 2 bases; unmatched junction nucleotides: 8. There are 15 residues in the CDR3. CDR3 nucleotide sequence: TGTGCCAGCCGAGACCGGGACAGGGGCAATCAGCCCCAGCATTTT. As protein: CASRDRDRGNQPQHF.

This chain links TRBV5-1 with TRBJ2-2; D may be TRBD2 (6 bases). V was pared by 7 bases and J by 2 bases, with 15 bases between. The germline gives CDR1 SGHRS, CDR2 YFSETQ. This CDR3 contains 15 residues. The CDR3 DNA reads TGCGCCAGCCGGGGGAACGTGGCTAACACCGGGGAGCTGTTTTTT. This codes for CASRGNVANTGELFF.

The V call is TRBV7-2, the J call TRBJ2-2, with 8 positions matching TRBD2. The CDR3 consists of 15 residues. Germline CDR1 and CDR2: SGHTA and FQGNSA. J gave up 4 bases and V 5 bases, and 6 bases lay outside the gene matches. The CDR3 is CASSRGGSGTGELFF. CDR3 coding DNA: TGTGCCAGCAGCCGGGGGGGGAGCGGCACCGGGGAGCTGTTTTTT.

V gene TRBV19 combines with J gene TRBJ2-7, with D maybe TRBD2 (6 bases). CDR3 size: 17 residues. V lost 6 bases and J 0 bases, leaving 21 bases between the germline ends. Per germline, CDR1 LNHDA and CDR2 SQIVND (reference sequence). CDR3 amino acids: CASRRTAGRQSSYEQYF. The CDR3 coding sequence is TGTGCCAGTAGACGGACGGCGGGACGCCAGTCCTCCTACGAGCAGTACTTC.

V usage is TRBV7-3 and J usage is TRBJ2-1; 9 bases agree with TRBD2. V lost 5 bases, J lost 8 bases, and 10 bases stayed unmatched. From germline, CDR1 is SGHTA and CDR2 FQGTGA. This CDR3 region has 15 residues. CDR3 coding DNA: TGTGCCAGCAGCAGAGAGACTAGCGGTTCGTATGAGCAGTTCTTC. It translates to CASSRETSGSYEQFF.

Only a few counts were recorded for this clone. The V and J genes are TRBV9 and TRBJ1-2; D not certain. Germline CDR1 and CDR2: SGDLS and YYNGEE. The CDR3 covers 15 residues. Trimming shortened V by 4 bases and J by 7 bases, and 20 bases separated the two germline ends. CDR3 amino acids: CASSPPEARSFGYTF. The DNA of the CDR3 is TGTGCCAGCAGCCCCCCGGAAGCCAGGTCTTTTGGCTACACCTTC.

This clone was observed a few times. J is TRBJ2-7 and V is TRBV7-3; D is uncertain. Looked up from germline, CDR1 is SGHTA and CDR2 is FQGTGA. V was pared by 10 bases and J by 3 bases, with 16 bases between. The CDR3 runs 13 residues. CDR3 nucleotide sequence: TGTGCCACTGCCGTGAGTAATGGCTACGAGCAGTACTTC. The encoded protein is CATAVSNGYEQYF.

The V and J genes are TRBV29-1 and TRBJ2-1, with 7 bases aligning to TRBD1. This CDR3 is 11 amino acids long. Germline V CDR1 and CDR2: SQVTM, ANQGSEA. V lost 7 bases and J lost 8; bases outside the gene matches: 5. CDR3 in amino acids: CSGHRGDEQFF. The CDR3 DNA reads TGCAGCGGGCACAGGGGCGATGAGCAGTTCTTC.

CDR3 residues: CASSLRTGAGGYTF. CDR3 sequence (DNA): TGTGCCAGCAGCCTACGCACAGGGGCGGGCGGCTACACCTTC. The chain uses TRBV9 and TRBJ1-2, with 7 bases that match TRBD1. The V segment lost 4 bases and the J segment 8 bases; nucleotides outside the gene matches: 11. The CDR3 has 14 amino acids. Germline-derived CDR1 and CDR2 are SGDLS and YYNGEE.

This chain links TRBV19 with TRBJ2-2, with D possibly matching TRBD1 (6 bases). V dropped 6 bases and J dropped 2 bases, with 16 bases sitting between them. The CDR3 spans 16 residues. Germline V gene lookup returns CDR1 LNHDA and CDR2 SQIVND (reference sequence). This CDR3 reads CASRPTGGSNTGELFF. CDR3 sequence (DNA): TGTGCCAGTAGACCGACAGGAGGATCAAACACCGGGGAGCTGTTTTTT.

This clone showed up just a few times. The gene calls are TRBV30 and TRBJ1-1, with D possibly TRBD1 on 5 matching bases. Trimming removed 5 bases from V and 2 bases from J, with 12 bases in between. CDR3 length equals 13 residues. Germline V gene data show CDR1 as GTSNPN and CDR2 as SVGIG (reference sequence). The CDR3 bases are TGTGCCTGGTGGCCGACAGCTAACACTGAAGCTTTCTTT. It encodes CAWWPTANTEAFF.

In DNA, the CDR3 is TGTGCCAGCAGTATCACTAGCTTCCGGAGCGAGCAGTACTTC. As protein: CASSITSFRSEQYF. The chain employs TRBV27 and TRBJ2-7; D is perhaps TRBD2 (6 bases). Germline V gene lookup returns CDR1 MNHEY and CDR2 SMNVEV (reference sequence). The CDR3 totals 14 residues. V was shortened by 5 bases and J by 6 bases, with 17 bases between the two germline ends.

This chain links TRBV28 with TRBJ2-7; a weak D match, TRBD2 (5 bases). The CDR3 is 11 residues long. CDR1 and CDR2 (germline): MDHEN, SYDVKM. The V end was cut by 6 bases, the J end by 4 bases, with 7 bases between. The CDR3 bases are TGTGCCAGCAGGACTAATTACGAGCAGTACTTC. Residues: CASRTNYEQYF.

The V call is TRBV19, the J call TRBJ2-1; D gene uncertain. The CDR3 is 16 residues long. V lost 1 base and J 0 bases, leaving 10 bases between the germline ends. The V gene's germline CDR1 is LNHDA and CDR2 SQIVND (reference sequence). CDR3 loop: CASSIADSSSYNEQFF. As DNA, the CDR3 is TGTGCCAGTAGTATAGCAGACTCCAGCTCCTACAATGAGCAGTTCTTC. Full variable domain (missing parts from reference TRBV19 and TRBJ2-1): DGGITQSPKYLFRKEGQNVTLSCEQNLNHDAMYWYRQDPGQGLRLIYYSQIVNDFQKGDIAEGYSVSREKKESFPLTVTSAQKNPTAFYLCASSIADSSSYNEQFFGPGTRLTVL.

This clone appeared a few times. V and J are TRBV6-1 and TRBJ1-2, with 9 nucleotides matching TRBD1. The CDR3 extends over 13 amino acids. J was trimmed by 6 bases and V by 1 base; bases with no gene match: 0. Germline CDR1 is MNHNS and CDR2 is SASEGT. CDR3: CASSEGTGDGYTF. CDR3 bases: TGTGCCAGCAGTGAAGGGACAGGGGATGGCTACACCTTC.

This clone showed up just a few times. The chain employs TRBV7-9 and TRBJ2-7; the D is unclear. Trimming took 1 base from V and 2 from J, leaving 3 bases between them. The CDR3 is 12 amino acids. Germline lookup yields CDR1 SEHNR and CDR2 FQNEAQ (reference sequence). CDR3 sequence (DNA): TGTGCCAGCAGCTTAGGTACCTACGAGCAGTACTTC. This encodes CASSLGTYEQYF.

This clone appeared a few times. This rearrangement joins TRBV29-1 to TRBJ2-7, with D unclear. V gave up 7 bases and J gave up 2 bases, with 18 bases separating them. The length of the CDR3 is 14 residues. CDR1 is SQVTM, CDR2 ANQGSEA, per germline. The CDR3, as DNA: TGCAGCGCCATACCTCCGGGTCCACCCTACGAGCAGTACTTC. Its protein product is CSAIPPGPPYEQYF.

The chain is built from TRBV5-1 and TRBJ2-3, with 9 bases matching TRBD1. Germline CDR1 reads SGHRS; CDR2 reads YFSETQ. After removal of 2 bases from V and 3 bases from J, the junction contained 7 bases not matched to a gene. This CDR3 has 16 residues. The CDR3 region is CASSFRDRDGTDTQYF. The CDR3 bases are TGCGCCAGCAGCTTCCGGGACAGGGATGGAACAGATACGCAGTATTTT.

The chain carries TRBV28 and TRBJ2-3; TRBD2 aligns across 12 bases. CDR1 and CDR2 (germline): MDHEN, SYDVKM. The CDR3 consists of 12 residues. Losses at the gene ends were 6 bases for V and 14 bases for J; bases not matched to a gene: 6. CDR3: CASRNLAGGPYF. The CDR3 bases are TGTGCCAGCAGAAACCTAGCGGGAGGGCCGTATTTT.

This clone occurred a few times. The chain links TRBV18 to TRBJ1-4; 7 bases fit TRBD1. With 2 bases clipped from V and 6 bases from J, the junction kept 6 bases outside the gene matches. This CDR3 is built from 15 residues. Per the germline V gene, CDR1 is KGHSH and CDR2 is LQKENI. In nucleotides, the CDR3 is TGTGCCAGCTCACCAAACAGGGGAGGAGATGAAAAACTGTTTTTT. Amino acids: CASSPNRGGDEKLFF. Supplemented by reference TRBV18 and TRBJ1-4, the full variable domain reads NAGVMQNPRHLVRRRGQEARLRCSPMKGHSHVYWYRQLPEEGLKFMVYLQKENIIDESGMPKERFSAEFPKEGPSILRIQQVVRGDSAAYFCASSPNRGGDEKLFFGSGTQLSVL.